The T cell receptor (beta chain) described here comes from a study of blood T cell repertoires in COVID-19. Study-wide background: Samples came from the United States, Italy and Spain, spanning acute and convalescent COVID-19.

Sequenced by immunoSEQ multiplex PCR; TCRdb stores in-frame clones only, minus some. The sample includes 100,000 or so clones, roughly 81% of them seen just once. V was clipped by 6 bases and J by 10 bases, with 10 bases between them. CDR3 size: 11 residues. Germline CDR1 SGHTA, CDR2 FQGNSA. The clonotype was recovered from a man between 40 and 49 years old with active or convalescent COVID-19. The chain recombines TRBV7-2 with TRBJ2-1; maybe TRBD2 (5 bases). Sequencing was done on a sample of peripheral blood. The CDR3 bases are TGTGCCAGCAGTGTCCGGGAAGAGCAGTTCTTC. Translating it yields CASSVREEQFF. Full variable domain (missing parts from reference TRBV7-2 and TRBJ2-1): GAGVSQSPSNKVTEKGKDVELRCDPISGHTALYWYRQSLGQGLEFLIYFQGNSAPDKSGLPSDRFSAERTGGSVSTLTIQRTQQEDSAVYLCASSVREEQFFGPGTRLTVL.